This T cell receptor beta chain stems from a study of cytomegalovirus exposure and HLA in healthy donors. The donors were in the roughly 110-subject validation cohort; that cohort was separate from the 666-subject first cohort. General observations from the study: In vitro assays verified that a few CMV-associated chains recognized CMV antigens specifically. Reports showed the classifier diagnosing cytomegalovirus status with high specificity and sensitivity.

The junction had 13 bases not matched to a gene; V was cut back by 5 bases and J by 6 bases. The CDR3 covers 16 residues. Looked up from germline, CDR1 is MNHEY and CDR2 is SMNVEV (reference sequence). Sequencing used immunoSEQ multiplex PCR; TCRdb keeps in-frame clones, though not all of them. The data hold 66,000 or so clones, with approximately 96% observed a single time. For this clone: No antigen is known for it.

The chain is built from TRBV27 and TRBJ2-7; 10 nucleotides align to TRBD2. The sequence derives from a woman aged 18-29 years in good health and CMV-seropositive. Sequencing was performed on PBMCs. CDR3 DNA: TGTGCCAGCAGTAGACCTCCCCCTAGCGGGAGTCGCGAGCAGTACTTC. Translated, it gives CASSRPPPSGSREQYF.